These 11 T cell receptor beta chains came from one sample sequenced in a study of OX40 agonist ivuxolimab in advanced cancers. Clones were sequenced by immunoSEQ multiplex PCR, and TCRdb holds only the in-frame ones, with some missing. The sample yields around 110,000 clones, around 95% seen once. The source material was CD4+ or CD8+ T cells sorted from blood, sampled in a trial of the OX40 agonist ivuxolimab. These receptors came from an adult with an advanced solid tumor such as melanoma, head and neck, liver or kidney cancer.

V is TRBV30 and J is TRBJ1-1; no definite D call. V gave up 0 bases and J gave up 1 base, with 6 bases separating them. The CDR3 is 13 residues long. Germline V gene lookup returns CDR1 GTSNPN and CDR2 SVGIG (reference sequence). The DNA for the CDR3 is TGTGCCTGGAGTGTGCAGGAGAACACTGAAGCTTTCTTT. Its translation: CAWSVQENTEAFF. The full variable domain, with the rest looked up from reference TRBV30 and TRBJ1-1, is SQTIHQWPATLVQPVGSPLSLECTVEGTSNPNLYWYRQAAGRGLQLLFYSVGIGQISSEVPQNLSASRPQDRQFILSSKKLLLSDSGFYLCAWSVQENTEAFFGQGTRLTVV.

The chain recombines TRBV19 with TRBJ2-3; perhaps TRBD2 as D (6 bases). CDR1 and CDR2 from the germline V gene are LNHDA and SQIVND (reference sequence). CDR3 length: 14 amino acids. Trimming cost V 6 bases and J 1 base, with 11 bases left between them. CDR3 bases: TGTGCCAGTAGCCGGAGGGGAGGCACAGATACGCAGTATTTT. It is translated as CASSRRGGTDTQYF.

The chain recombines TRBV5-1 with TRBJ2-3; tentative D call: TRBD2 (5 bases). Germline V gene lookup returns CDR1 SGHRS and CDR2 YFSETQ. Trimming left V 4 bases short and J 6 bases short, with 18 bases between. This CDR3 is built from 15 residues. The CDR3 here is CASSPPSNGDDTQYF. The CDR3 nucleotides read TGCGCCAGCAGCCCGCCGAGTAACGGGGATGATACGCAGTATTTT.

The V call is TRBV28, the J call TRBJ2-7; a possible D gene is TRBD1 (6 bases). Trimming shortened V by 6 bases and J by 6 bases, and 18 bases separated the two germline ends. This CDR3 contains 14 residues. Per the germline V gene, CDR1 is MDHEN and CDR2 is SYDVKM. CDR3 sequence: CASSPGGRGREQYF. In DNA form, the CDR3 reads TGTGCCAGCAGCCCTGGAGGCAGGGGTCGCGAGCAGTACTTC.

The chain uses TRBV5-6 and TRBJ1-2; 9 nucleotides line up with TRBD1. Per the germline V gene, CDR1 is SGHDT and CDR2 is YYEEEE. This CDR3 has 12 residues. Germline trimming cut 2 bases from V and 13 bases from J; bases unmatched to any gene: 6. The CDR3: CASSFTGGRITF. For the CDR3, the DNA is TGTGCCAGCAGCTTTACAGGGGGCCGGATCACCTTC. Based on the CDR3 plus reference TRBV5-6 and TRBJ1-2, the full variable domain is DAGVTQSPTHLIKTRGQQVTLRCSPKSGHDTVSWYQQALGQGPQFIFQYYEEEERQRGNFPDRFSGHQFPNYSSELNVNALLLGDSALYLCASSFTGGRITFGSGTRLTVV.

V is TRBV10-3 and J is TRBJ2-5, with 8 bases fitting TRBD1. With 7 bases clipped from V and 2 bases from J, the junction kept 9 bases outside the gene matches. Germline CDR1 reads ENHRY; CDR2 reads SYGVKD. The CDR3 is made up of 15 amino acids. CDR3 loop: CAIKSPGTGQETQYF. Here the CDR3 DNA reads TGTGCCATCAAATCACCCGGGACAGGACAAGAGACCCAGTACTTC.

V usage is TRBV11-2 and J usage is TRBJ2-3; 11 bases align to TRBD2. Unmatched junction bases numbered 6, after V lost 4 bases and J lost 3 bases. From germline, CDR1 is SGHAT and CDR2 FQNNGV. The CDR3 runs to 16 residues. CDR3 DNA: TGTGCCAGCAGCTCAAAACTAGCGGGGGATACAGATACGCAGTATTTT. It translates to CASSSKLAGDTDTQYF.

V usage is TRBV28 and J usage is TRBJ2-7; TRBD1 agrees at 9 bases. With 6 bases clipped from V and 4 bases from J, the junction kept 4 bases outside the gene matches. This CDR3 region has 13 residues. Germline CDR1 is MDHEN and CDR2 is SYDVKM. CDR3 region: CASRRTGVYEQYF. The CDR3 DNA sequence: TGTGCCAGCAGAAGGACAGGGGTGTACGAGCAGTACTTC.

Written as DNA, the CDR3 is TGCGCCAGCAGCCAGTACATCTCCCACGATGAGCAGTTCTTC. Amino acids: CASSQYISHDEQFF. This chain links TRBV4-3 with TRBJ2-1; D is undetermined. The CDR3 has 14 residues. Trimming pared 3 bases from V and 8 bases from J, leaving 14 bases between. Germline CDR1 reads LGHNA; CDR2 reads YSLEER.

The chain has TRBV18 and TRBJ2-5; the D gene is possibly TRBD1 (5 bases). Germline V CDR1 and CDR2: KGHSH, LQKENI. Trimming took off 3 bases at V and 2 bases at J, with 19 bases between the two ends. There are 17 residues in the CDR3. The CDR3 region is CASSPRLTRVGQETQYF. The CDR3 nucleotides read TGTGCCAGCTCACCCCGATTAACCAGGGTTGGACAAGAGACCCAGTACTTC. Together with reference TRBV18 and TRBJ2-5, the CDR3 gives the full variable domain: NAGVMQNPRHLVRRRGQEARLRCSPMKGHSHVYWYRQLPEEGLKFMVYLQKENIIDESGMPKERFSAEFPKEGPSILRIQQVVRGDSAAYFCASSPRLTRVGQETQYFGPGTRLLVL.

The rearrangement links TRBV19 to TRBJ1-2, with 7 bases identical to TRBD1. Trimming at V came to 4 bases and at J to 1 base, leaving 9 bases not matched to a gene. Germline CDR1 LNHDA, CDR2 SQIVND (reference sequence). This CDR3 contains 16 residues. CDR3 loop: CASSTIAGTDNYGYTF. DNA of the CDR3: TGTGCCAGTAGTACTATCGCCGGGACAGATAACTATGGCTACACCTTC.